The 17 T cell receptor beta chains below come from one sample, sequenced in a study of T cell responses to AZD1222 COVID-19 vaccine. Libraries were prepared by immunoSEQ multiplex PCR; TCRdb keeps only in-frame clonotypes and omits some of them. The profile shows around 200,000 clones, around 88% of them singletons. This sample comprised peripheral blood, obtained on day 0 of AZD1222 vaccination. The receptors shown here come from an adult in good health.

The chain links TRBV5-6 to TRBJ2-5; D is perhaps TRBD2 (5 bases). The germline V gene has CDR1 SGHDT and CDR2 YYEEEE. The length of the CDR3 is 13 residues. Trimming stripped 3 bases from V and 5 bases from J, with 11 bases between. CDR3: CASSSVGDETQYF. CDR3 bases: TGTGCCAGCAGCTCCGTCGGGGATGAGACCCAGTACTTC.

This chain links TRBV14 with TRBJ2-7; TRBD1 or TRBD2 may be the D gene (5 bases each). This CDR3 has 16 amino acids. Per the germline V gene, CDR1 is SGHDN and CDR2 is FVKESK. V shed 1 base and J shed 2 bases, with 15 bases lying between them. CDR3 protein: CASSQALGTPTYEQYF. The CDR3 bases are TGTGCCAGCAGCCAAGCCCTCGGGACGCCGACCTACGAGCAGTACTTC.

CDR3 in DNA: TGCGCCAGCAGCTTGGGAGGAGGGGAGATTCCCCAGTACTTC. The encoded protein is CASSLGGGEIPQYF. V and J are TRBV5-1 and TRBJ2-5; tentative D call: TRBD2 (6 bases). Germline CDR1 is SGHRS and CDR2 is YFSETQ. There are 14 residues in the CDR3. Deletions cut 0 bases from V and 9 bases from J, with 15 bases between.

The rearrangement uses TRBV2 and TRBJ1-5, with a possible D match to TRBD1 (5 bases). Germline V gene sequence: CDR1 SNHLY, CDR2 FYNNEI. The CDR3 totals 13 residues. Trimming took 6 bases from V and 3 from J, leaving 9 bases between them. CDR3 region: CASRGRDNQPQHF. The CDR3 region has the DNA TGTGCCAGCAGAGGCAGGGACAATCAGCCCCAGCATTTT.

The genes are TRBV3-1 (or the pseudogene TRBV3-2) and TRBJ1-1, with 8 nucleotides matching TRBD1. The junction had 13 bases not matched to a gene; V was cut back by 3 bases and J by 10 bases. Germline CDR1 is LGHDT and CDR2 is YNNKEL (reference sequence). The CDR3 is 15 residues long. The CDR3 nucleotides are TGTGCCAGCAGCCAGGTGGGGGGACAGGTCCTCGGAGCTTTCTTT. Encoded protein: CASSQVGGQVLGAFF.

V usage is TRBV27 and J usage is TRBJ1-4; maybe TRBD1 (5 bases). Trimming removed 3 bases at V and 5 bases at J, with 10 bases between. Germline values: CDR1 MNHEY, CDR2 SMNVEV (reference sequence). CDR3 length: 14 amino acids. CDR3 residues: CASSFGGWNEKLFF. In DNA form, the CDR3 reads TGTGCCAGCAGTTTCGGGGGGTGGAATGAAAAACTGTTTTTT.

The rearrangement links TRBV4-1 to TRBJ1-5; D gene ambiguous. This CDR3 has 15 amino acids. Trimming left V 0 bases short and J 7 bases short, with 13 bases between. Germline V CDR1 and CDR2: MGHRA, YSYEKL. The CDR3 here is CASSQDEWGEQPQHF. The CDR3 DNA is TGCGCCAGCAGCCAAGATGAGTGGGGAGAGCAGCCCCAGCATTTT.

The chain joins TRBV13 to TRBJ1-3; D gene unclear. The germline V and J ends were trimmed by 3 bases and 0 bases, with 12 bases remaining between them. The CDR3 runs to 16 residues. Germline CDR1 reads PRHDT; CDR2 reads FYEKMQ (reference sequence). The CDR3 bases are TGTGCCAGCAGCTTGAGTGGTCAGGCCTCTGGAAACACCATATATTTT. It encodes CASSLSGQASGNTIYF.

This chain connects TRBV7-2 to TRBJ2-3, with unresolved D. V was pared by 7 bases and J by 6 bases, with 14 bases between. The germline V gene encodes CDR1 SGHTA and CDR2 FQGNSA. The CDR3 has 13 residues. The CDR3 nucleotides read TGTGCCAGCACCCGAAAGAGGCGCGATACGCAGTATTTT. This gives the protein CASTRKRRDTQYF.

The CDR3 bases are TGCGCCAGCAGCACGGACAGGGGAAAAGAAAAACTGTTTTTT. It codes for CASSTDRGKEKLFF. This sequence joins TRBV5-1 and TRBJ1-4; TRBD1 matches 9 bases. The CDR3 extends over 14 amino acids. Germline V lookup: CDR1 SGHRS, CDR2 YFSETQ. Unmatched junction bases numbered 6, after V lost 4 bases and J lost 8 bases.

This clone showed up just a few times. This chain connects TRBV11-2 to TRBJ1-2; 9 nucleotides agree with TRBD1. CDR1 and CDR2 from the germline V gene are SGHAT and FQNNGV. The CDR3 length is 12 residues. V lost 6 bases and J lost 11; bases outside the gene matches: 7. The CDR3 coding sequence is TGTGCCAGCAGTTCATACAGGGGGCCATACACCTTC. Translated, it gives CASSSYRGPYTF. Filled out from reference TRBV11-2 and TRBJ1-2, the complete variable domain reads EAGVAQSPRYKIIEKRQSVAFWCNPISGHATLYWYQQILGQGPKLLIQFQNNGVVDDSQLPKDRFSAERLKGVDSTLKIQPAKLEDSAVYLCASSSYRGPYTFGSGTRLTVV.

V gene TRBV19 combines with J gene TRBJ1-5, with a weak D call TRBD1 (6 bases). This CDR3 is built from 15 residues. Per the germline V gene, CDR1 is LNHDA and CDR2 is SQIVND (reference sequence). V was pared by 6 bases and J by 2 bases, with 14 bases between. CDR3 DNA: TGTGCCAGTAGGGTCCTTAACAGGGGCAATCAGCCCCAGCATTTT. Encoded protein: CASRVLNRGNQPQHF. Filled out from reference TRBV19 and TRBJ1-5, the complete variable domain reads DGGITQSPKYLFRKEGQNVTLSCEQNLNHDAMYWYRQDPGQGLRLIYYSQIVNDFQKGDIAEGYSVSREKKESFPLTVTSAQKNPTAFYLCASRVLNRGNQPQHFGDGTRLSIL.

The chain uses TRBV18 and TRBJ1-1; 8 bases are a match to TRBD1. The V gene's germline CDR1 is KGHSH and CDR2 LQKENI. This CDR3 has 16 residues. The J segment lost 5 bases and the V segment lost 6 bases, leaving 14 bases of the junction unmatched. The chain's CDR3 is CASSRSLQGAGTEAFF. CDR3 bases: TGTGCCAGCTCCAGAAGCCTCCAGGGGGCTGGTACTGAAGCTTTCTTT.

A few counts support this clone. This chain links TRBV5-6 with TRBJ2-3, with 9 nucleotides matching TRBD1. With V trimmed by 0 bases and J by 0 bases, 11 bases remained unmatched. The CDR3 covers 19 residues. The germline V gene encodes CDR1 SGHDT and CDR2 YYEEEE. CDR3 sequence reads: CASSLAWDREPSSTDTQYF. DNA of the CDR3: TGTGCCAGCAGCTTGGCCTGGGACAGGGAACCTTCTAGCACAGATACGCAGTATTTT.

The chain is built from TRBV5-4 and TRBJ2-7; 7 bases agree with TRBD1. Germline V lookup: CDR1 SGHNT, CDR2 YYREEE (reference sequence). This CDR3 has 13 amino acids. Losses at the gene ends were 4 bases for V and 0 bases for J; bases not matched to a gene: 1. The CDR3, as DNA: TGTGCCAGCAGCCGGACAGGCTCCTACGAGCAGTACTTC. Protein: CASSRTGSYEQYF.

V is TRBV6-4 and J is TRBJ1-4, with TRBD1 identical over 7 bases. Germline V gene sequence: CDR1 MRHNA, CDR2 SNTAGT. The CDR3 length is 17 residues. The J segment lost 6 bases and the V segment lost 0 bases, leaving 10 bases of the junction unmatched. This CDR3 is CASSDSMTSGGDEKLFF. The CDR3 DNA is TGTGCCAGCAGTGACTCGATGACCTCAGGGGGAGATGAAAAACTGTTTTTT.

This clone was seen just once. The CDR3 DNA reads TGTGCCAGCAGCCACCGGACGGGCAATTCACCCCTCCACTTT. It codes for CASSHRTGNSPLHF. The chain uses TRBV3-1 (or the pseudogene TRBV3-2) and TRBJ1-6, with D unclear. CDR1 LGHDT and CDR2 YNNKEL come from the germline V gene (reference sequence). CDR3 size: 14 residues. Trimming removed 3 bases at V and 7 bases at J, with 10 bases between.